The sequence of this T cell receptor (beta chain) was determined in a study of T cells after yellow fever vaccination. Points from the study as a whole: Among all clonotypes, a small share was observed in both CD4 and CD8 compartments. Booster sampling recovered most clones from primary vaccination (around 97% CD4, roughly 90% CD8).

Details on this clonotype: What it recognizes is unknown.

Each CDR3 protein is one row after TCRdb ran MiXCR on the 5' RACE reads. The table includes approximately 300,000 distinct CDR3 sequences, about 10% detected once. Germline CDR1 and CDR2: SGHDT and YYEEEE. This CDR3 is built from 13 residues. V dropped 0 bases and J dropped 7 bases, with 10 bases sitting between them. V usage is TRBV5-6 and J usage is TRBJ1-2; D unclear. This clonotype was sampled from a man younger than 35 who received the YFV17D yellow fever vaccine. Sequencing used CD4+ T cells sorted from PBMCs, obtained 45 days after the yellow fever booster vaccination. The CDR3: CASSLGRGVGYTF. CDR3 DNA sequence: TGTGCCAGCAGCTTGGGCCGGGGAGTTGGCTACACCTTC.